Here is one T cell receptor beta chain with its context. The data were taken from a study of hypomethylating agent response in myelodysplastic syndrome. Study-level background: The myelodysplastic syndrome patients comprised 9 men and a couple of women. About five patients were non-responders, while six or seven showed complete response or hematologic improvement.

The assay was immunoSEQ multiplex PCR, and TCRdb's table has in-frame clones only and misses some. The sample gives under 7,000 clones, 88% of which show up once; roughly a tenth is in the top ten. Source: bone marrow, taken before or after starting hypomethylating agent treatment for myelodysplastic syndrome (not recorded which). The source is a human donor with myelodysplastic syndrome.

The CDR3 nucleotides are TGTGCCACCAGCCAAAACAGGGGGAATTCACCCCTCCACTTT. Translated: CATSQNRGNSPLHF. V is TRBV15 and J is TRBJ1-6, with 8 positions matching TRBD1. The V and J ends lost 5 bases and 7 bases, in that order; junction bases with no gene match: 4. From germline, CDR1 is LNHNV and CDR2 YYDKDF (reference sequence). The CDR3 runs to 14 residues. Combining the CDR3 with reference TRBV15 and TRBJ1-6 gives the whole variable domain DAMVIQNPRYQVTQFGKPVTLSCSQTLNHNVMYWYQQKSSQAPKLLFHYYDKDFNNEADTPDNFQSRRPNTSFCFLDIRSPGLGDTAMYLCATSQNRGNSPLHFGNGTRLTVT.